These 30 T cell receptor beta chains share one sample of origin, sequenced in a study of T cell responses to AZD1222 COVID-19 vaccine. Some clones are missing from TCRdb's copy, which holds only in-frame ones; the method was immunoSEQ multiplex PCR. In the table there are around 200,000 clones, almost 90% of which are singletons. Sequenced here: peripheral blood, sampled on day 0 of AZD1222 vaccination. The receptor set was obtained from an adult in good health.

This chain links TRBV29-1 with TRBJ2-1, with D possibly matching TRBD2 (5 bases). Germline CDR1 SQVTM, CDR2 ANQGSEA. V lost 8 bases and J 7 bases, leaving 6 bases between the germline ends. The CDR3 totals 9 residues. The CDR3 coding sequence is TGCAGCACGGGGAATGAGCAGTTCTTC. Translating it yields CSTGNEQFF.

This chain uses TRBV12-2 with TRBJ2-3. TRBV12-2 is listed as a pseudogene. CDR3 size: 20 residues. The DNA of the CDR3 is TGTGCAAGTCGCTTAGAGAGGGGCGTGGGGCCCCTTGAGGGTGGGGATACGCAGTATTTT. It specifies CASRLERGVGPLEGGDTQYF.

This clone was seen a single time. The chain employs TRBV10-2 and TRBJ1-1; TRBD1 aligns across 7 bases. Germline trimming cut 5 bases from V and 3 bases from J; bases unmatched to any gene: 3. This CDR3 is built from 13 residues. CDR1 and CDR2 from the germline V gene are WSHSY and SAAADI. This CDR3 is CASSTGEYTEAFF. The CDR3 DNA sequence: TGCGCCAGCAGTACAGGGGAGTACACTGAAGCTTTCTTT.

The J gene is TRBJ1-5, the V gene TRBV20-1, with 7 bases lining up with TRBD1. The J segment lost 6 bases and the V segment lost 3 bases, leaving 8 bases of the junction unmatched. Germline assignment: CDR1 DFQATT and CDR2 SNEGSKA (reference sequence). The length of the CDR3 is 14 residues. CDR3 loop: CSASNKGASQPQHF. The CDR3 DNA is TGCAGTGCTAGTAATAAGGGGGCTAGTCAGCCCCAGCATTTT.

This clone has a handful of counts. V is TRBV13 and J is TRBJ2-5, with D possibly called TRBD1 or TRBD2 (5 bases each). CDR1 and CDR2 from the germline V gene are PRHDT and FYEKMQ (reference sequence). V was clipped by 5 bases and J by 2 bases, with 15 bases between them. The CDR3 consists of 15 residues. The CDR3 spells CASSGGPLGQETQYF. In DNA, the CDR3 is TGTGCCAGCAGCGGGGGACCACTAGGACAAGAGACCCAGTACTTC.

This CDR3 is CASSLEGSNEKLFF. The CDR3 DNA reads as TGTGCCAGCAGCTTGGAGGGGAGTAATGAAAAACTGTTTTTT. V and J are TRBV5-6 and TRBJ1-4; tentative D call: TRBD1 (5 bases). Germline V lookup: CDR1 SGHDT, CDR2 YYEEEE. The CDR3 sequence is 14 residues long. The V end lost 0 bases, the J end lost 4 bases, and 7 bases lay between the germline ends.

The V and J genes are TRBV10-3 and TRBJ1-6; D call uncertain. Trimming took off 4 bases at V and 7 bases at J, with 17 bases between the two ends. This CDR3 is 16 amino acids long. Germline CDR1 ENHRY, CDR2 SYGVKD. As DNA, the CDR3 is TGTGCCATCAGTGGTCGCCCGGCGGCGGAGAATTCACCCCTCCACTTT. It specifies CAISGRPAAENSPLHF.

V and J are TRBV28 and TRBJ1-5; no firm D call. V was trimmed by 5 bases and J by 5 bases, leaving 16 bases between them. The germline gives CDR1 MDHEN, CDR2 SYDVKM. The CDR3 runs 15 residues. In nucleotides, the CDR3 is TGTGCCAGCAGTAATGACCCGAATGGCGATCAGCCCCAGCATTTT. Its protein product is CASSNDPNGDQPQHF.

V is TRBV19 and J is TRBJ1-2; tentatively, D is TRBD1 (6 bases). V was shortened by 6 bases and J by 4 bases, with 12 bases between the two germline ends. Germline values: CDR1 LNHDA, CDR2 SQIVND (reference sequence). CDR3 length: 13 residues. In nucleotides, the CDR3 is TGTGCCAGTAGAGGACAGATGAGCTATGGCTACACCTTC. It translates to CASRGQMSYGYTF.

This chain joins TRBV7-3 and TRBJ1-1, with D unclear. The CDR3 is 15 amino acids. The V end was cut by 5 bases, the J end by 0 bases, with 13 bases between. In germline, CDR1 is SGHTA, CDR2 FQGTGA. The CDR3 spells CASSPFGAMNTEAFF. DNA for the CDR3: TGTGCCAGCAGCCCCTTCGGAGCAATGAACACTGAAGCTTTCTTT.

CDR3 bases: TGTGCCAGTAGGTCAGGGAACACCTACGAGCAGTACTTC. Protein sequence: CASRSGNTYEQYF. The rearrangement links TRBV19 to TRBJ2-7; D possibly corresponds to TRBD1 (5 bases). CDR3 length: 13 amino acids. V was pared by 6 bases and J by 2 bases, with 11 bases between. Germline CDR1 reads LNHDA; CDR2 reads SQIVND (reference sequence). Variable domain in full (rest from reference TRBV19 and TRBJ2-7): DGGITQSPKYLFRKEGQNVTLSCEQNLNHDAMYWYRQDPGQGLRLIYYSQIVNDFQKGDIAEGYSVSREKKESFPLTVTSAQKNPTAFYLCASRSGNTYEQYFGPGTRLTVT.

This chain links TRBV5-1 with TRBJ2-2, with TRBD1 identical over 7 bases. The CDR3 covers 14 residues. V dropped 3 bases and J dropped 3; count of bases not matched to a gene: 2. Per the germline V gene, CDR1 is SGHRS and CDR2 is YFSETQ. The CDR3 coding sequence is TGCGCCAGCAGCTGGACAGGCCACACCGGGGAGCTGTTTTTT. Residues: CASSWTGHTGELFF.

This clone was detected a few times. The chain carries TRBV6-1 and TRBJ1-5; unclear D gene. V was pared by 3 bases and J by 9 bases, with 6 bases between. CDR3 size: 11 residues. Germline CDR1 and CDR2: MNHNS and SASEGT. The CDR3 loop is CASSDLGPQHF. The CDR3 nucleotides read TGTGCCAGCAGTGACCTAGGGCCCCAGCATTTT.

The CDR3 DNA reads as TGTGCCAGCAGTACCGGGACAGAGGGTGAAAAACTGTTTTTT. This gives the protein CASSTGTEGEKLFF. The chain couples TRBV2 to TRBJ1-4; 7 bases align to TRBD1. The CDR3 totals 14 residues. Germline V gene data show CDR1 as SNHLY and CDR2 as FYNNEI. V trimming: 5 bases; J trimming: 7 bases; junction bases outside the gene matches: 7.

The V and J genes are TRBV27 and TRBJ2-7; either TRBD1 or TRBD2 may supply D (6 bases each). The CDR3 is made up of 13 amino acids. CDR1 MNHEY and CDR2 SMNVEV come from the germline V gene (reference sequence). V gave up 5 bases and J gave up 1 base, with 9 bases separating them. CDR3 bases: TGTGCCAGCAGTCCGGGGGCATCCTACGAGCAGTACTTC. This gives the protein CASSPGASYEQYF.

The CDR3 is CATSPPGGTEAFF. CDR3 DNA sequence: TGTGCCACCTCTCCTCCGGGAGGGACTGAAGCTTTCTTT. This rearrangement joins TRBV7-9 to TRBJ1-1; D is uncertain. This CDR3 has 13 residues. CDR1 is SEHNR and CDR2 is FQNEAQ in the germline V gene (reference sequence). The V and J ends lost 10 bases and 5 bases respectively, with 17 bases between them.

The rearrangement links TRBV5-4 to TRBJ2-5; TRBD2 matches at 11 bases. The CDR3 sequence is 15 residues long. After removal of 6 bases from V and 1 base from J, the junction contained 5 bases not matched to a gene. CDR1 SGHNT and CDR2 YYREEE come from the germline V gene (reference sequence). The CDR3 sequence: CASTGTSGVQETQYF. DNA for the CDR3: TGTGCCAGCACCGGGACTAGCGGAGTCCAAGAGACCCAGTACTTC.

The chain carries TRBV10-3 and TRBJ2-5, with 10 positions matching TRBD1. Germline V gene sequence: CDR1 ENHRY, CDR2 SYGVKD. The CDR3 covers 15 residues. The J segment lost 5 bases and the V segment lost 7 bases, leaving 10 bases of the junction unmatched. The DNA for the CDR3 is TGTGCCATCAAAAAACCGGGACAGGGGCTGGAGACCCAGTACTTC. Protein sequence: CAIKKPGQGLETQYF.

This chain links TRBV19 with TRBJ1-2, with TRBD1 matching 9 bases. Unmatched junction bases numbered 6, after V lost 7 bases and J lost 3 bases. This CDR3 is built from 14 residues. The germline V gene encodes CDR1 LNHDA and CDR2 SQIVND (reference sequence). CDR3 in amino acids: CASTRTGVYYGYTF. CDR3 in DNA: TGTGCCAGTACCCGGACAGGGGTTTACTATGGCTACACCTTC.

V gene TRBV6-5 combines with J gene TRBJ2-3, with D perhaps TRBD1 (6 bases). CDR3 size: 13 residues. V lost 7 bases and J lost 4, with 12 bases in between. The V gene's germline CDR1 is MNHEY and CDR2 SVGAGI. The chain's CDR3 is CASTQGRADTQYF. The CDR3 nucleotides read TGTGCCAGCACGCAGGGGCGCGCAGATACGCAGTATTTT.

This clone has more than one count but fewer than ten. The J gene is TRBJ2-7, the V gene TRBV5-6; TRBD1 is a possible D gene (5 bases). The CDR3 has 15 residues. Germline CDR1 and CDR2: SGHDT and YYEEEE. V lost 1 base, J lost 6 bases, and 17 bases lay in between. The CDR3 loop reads CASSLKNSLRGEQYF. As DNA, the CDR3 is TGTGCCAGCAGCTTGAAGAACAGCTTAAGGGGCGAGCAGTACTTC.

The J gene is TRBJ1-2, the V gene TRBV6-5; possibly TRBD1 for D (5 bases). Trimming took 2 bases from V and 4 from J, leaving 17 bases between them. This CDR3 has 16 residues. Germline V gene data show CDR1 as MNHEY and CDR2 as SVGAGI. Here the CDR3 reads CASSYARGVAAYGYTF. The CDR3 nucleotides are TGTGCCAGCAGTTACGCCCGGGGGGTAGCTGCCTATGGCTACACCTTC.

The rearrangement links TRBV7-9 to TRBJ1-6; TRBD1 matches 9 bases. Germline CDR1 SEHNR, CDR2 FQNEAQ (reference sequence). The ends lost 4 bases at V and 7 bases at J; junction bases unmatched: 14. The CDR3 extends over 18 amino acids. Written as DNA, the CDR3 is TGTGCCAGCAGCTCGTCCCGGGACAGGGAGCATCGGAATTCACCCCTCCACTTT. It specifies CASSSSRDREHRNSPLHF.

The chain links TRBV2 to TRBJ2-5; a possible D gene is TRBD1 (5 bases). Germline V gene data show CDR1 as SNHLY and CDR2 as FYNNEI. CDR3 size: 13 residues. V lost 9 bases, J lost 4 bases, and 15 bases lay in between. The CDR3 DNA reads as TGTGCCAGAAAGACAGCAAAGTCAGAGACCCAGTACTTC. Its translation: CARKTAKSETQYF.

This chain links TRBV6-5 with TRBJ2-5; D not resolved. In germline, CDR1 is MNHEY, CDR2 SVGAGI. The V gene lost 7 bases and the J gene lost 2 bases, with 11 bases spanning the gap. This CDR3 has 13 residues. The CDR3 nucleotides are TGTGCCAGCAATTCGGCAGGTCAAGAGACCCAGTACTTC. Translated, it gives CASNSAGQETQYF.

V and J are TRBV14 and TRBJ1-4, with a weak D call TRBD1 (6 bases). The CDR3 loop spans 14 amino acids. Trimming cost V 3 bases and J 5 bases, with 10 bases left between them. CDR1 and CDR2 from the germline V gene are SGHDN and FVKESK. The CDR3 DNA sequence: TGTGCCAGCAGCCAGAGGACAGTGAATGAAAAACTGTTTTTT. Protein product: CASSQRTVNEKLFF.

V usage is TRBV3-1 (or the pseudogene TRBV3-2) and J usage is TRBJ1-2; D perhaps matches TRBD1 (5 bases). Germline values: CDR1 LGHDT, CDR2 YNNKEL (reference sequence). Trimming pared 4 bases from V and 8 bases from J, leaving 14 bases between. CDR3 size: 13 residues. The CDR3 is CASSPGAPQGYTF. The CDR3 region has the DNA TGTGCCAGCAGCCCCGGGGCCCCTCAGGGCTACACCTTC.

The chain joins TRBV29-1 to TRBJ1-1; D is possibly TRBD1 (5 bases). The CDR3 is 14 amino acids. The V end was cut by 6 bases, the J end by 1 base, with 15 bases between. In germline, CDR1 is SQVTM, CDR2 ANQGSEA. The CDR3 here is CSVNWMTANTEAFF. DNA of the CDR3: TGCAGCGTCAATTGGATGACAGCGAACACTGAAGCTTTCTTT.

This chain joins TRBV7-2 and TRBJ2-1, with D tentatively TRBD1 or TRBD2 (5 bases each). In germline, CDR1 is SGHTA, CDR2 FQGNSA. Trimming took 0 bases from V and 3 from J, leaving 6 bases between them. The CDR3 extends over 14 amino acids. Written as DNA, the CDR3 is TGTGCCAGCAGCTTAGCGGGGGTCTACAATGAGCAGTTCTTC. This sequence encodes CASSLAGVYNEQFF.

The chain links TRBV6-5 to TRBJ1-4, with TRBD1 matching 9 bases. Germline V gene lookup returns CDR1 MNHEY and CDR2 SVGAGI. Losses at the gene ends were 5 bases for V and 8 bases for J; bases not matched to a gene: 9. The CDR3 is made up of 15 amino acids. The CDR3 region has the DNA TGTGCCAGCAGTCGACAGGGGGAGCAGAGGGAAAAACTGTTTTTT. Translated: CASSRQGEQREKLFF.